Sequencing of this T cell receptor (beta chain) was carried out in a study of blood T cell repertoires in COVID-19. In the study overall: Sites in the United States, Italy and Spain provided acute and convalescent COVID-19 samples. Sample material is recorded as cDNA or gDNA derived from T cells, B-cell-depleted T cells, or PBMCs.

This clone is a singleton in its sample. In the authors' workflow: Reference gene primer amplification gave nucleated cell count estimates. TCRdb's copy holds only in-frame clones and misses some; the assay was immunoSEQ multiplex PCR. V and J calls and clone size come straight from that table; D and trimming were deduced from the DNA. The sample holds hundreds of thousands of clones, approximately 87% seen once. The V end lost 0 bases, the J end lost 6 bases, and 18 bases lay between the germline ends. Germline-derived CDR1 and CDR2 are ENHRY and SYGVKD. This CDR3 region has 16 residues. Sequencing input: peripheral blood. The J gene is TRBJ2-7, the V gene TRBV10-3; TRBD1 is a possible D gene (5 bases). This clonotype originated in a woman between 65 and 79 years old with active or convalescent COVID-19. The CDR3 nucleotides read TGTGCCATCAGTGAGTCGGGTACGGCAGGGAAAGGCGAGCAGTACTTC. The encoded protein is CAISESGTAGKGEQYF.